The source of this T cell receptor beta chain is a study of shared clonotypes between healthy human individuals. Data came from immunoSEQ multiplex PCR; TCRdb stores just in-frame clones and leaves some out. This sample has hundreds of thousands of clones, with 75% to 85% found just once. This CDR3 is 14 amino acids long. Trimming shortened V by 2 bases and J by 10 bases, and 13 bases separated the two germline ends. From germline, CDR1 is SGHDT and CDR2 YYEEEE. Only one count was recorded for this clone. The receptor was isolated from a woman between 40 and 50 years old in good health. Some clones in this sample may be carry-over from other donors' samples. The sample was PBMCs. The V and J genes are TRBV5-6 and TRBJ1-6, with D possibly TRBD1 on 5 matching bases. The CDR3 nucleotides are TGTGCCAGCAGCTTTGGTCAGGGAGAGTCACCCCTCCACTTT. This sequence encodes CASSFGQGESPLHF.